These 17 T cell receptor beta chains came from one sample sequenced in a study of PD-1 blockade in classical Hodgkin lymphoma (TCRdb year 2020). The label giving this sample's time point can be read as: cycle 4 day 1 (C4D1), after less than 7 weeks of nivolumab. All trial patients had relapsed after autologous stem cell transplantation, with cohorts A, B and C differing in prior brentuximab vedotin exposure. The library was produced with the immunoSEQ multiplex PCR assay. Sourced from immuneACCESS, this table was stored by TCRdb with only in-frame sequences that have V and J called. A share of the clones is absent; for the studies checked, an unresolved V gene accounts for under half, and the remainder has no known explanation. The sample table records about 21,000 clones; around 85% of these occur just once. In total, the top ten clones hold about 14% of the sample. The sample in question was peripheral blood mononuclear cells (PBMCs), obtained before the fourth cycle of nivolumab. These receptor sequences come from a human donor with classical Hodgkin lymphoma.

The genes are TRBV9 and TRBJ1-4; TRBD1 matches 8 bases. V trimming: 3 bases; J trimming: 6 bases; junction bases outside the gene matches: 10. The CDR3 is made up of 16 amino acids. Germline V gene lookup returns CDR1 SGDLS and CDR2 YYNGEE. CDR3 bases: TGTGCCAGCAGCGCGACAGGGGACGGTTCGGATGAAAAACTGTTTTTT. This gives the protein CASSATGDGSDEKLFF.

V and J are TRBV4-1 and TRBJ2-2; D is perhaps TRBD1 or TRBD2 (5 bases each). This CDR3 comprises 16 residues. V was pared by 1 base and J by 7 bases, with 16 bases between. The germline CDR1 and CDR2 sequences are MGHRA and YSYEKL. This CDR3 is CASSQAGASFDGELFF. The CDR3, as DNA: TGCGCCAGCAGCCAAGCCGGGGCTAGCTTTGACGGGGAGCTGTTTTTT.

The CDR3 region is CASTRTPWEDYGYTF. The CDR3 coding sequence is TGTGCCAGCACCCGAACCCCGTGGGAGGACTATGGCTACACCTTC. The chain carries TRBV5-6 and TRBJ1-2; no clear D. Per germline, CDR1 SGHDT and CDR2 YYEEEE. The CDR3 covers 15 residues. V was cut by 6 bases and J by 3 bases, with 18 bases left in between.

This rearrangement joins TRBV6-5 to TRBJ2-5; D gene ambiguous. This CDR3 comprises 11 residues. The germline V and J ends were trimmed by 2 bases and 4 bases, with 2 bases remaining between them. CDR1 is MNHEY and CDR2 is SVGAGI in the germline V gene. DNA for the CDR3: TGTGCCAGCAGTTACGGAGAGACCCAGTACTTC. It translates to CASSYGETQYF.

By share, this clone counts as large. The chain carries TRBV28 and TRBJ1-1; 8 bases are a match to TRBD1. The CDR3 is made up of 14 amino acids. Germline assignment: CDR1 MDHEN and CDR2 SYDVKM. V dropped 1 base and J dropped 8; count of bases not matched to a gene: 6. CDR3: CASSLFGQGSEAFF. The CDR3 DNA follows: TGTGCCAGCAGTTTATTTGGACAGGGTTCCGAAGCTTTCTTT.

To note about this clone: This same CDR3 is encoded by further DNA sequences in the sample. The chain uses TRBV12-5 and TRBJ2-7; TRBD2 matches 12 bases. Trimming cost V 5 bases and J 5 bases; bases outside gene matches: 13. The CDR3 runs 17 residues. From germline, CDR1 is LGHNT and CDR2 FRNRAP. CDR3 region: CASGLWTSGDLRHEQYF. The DNA of the CDR3 is TGTGCTAGTGGTCTGTGGACTAGCGGGGACCTGCGGCACGAGCAGTACTTC.

In nucleotides, the CDR3 is TGTGCCAGCGGTCCAACATTGAGCTCCTACGAGCAGTACTTC. Protein product: CASGPTLSSYEQYF. This chain joins TRBV9 and TRBJ2-7; no clear D gene. The germline V gene has CDR1 SGDLS and CDR2 YYNGEE. The CDR3 extends over 14 amino acids. V was clipped by 7 bases and J by 0 bases, with 14 bases between them.

The V and J genes are TRBV2 and TRBJ1-2, with D possibly matching TRBD1 (5 bases). Trimming pared 4 bases from V and 5 bases from J, leaving 11 bases between. The length of the CDR3 is 13 residues. The germline V gene encodes CDR1 SNHLY and CDR2 FYNNEI. This chain's CDR3 is CASSGAGRYGYTF. CDR3 sequence (DNA): TGTGCCAGCAGTGGGGCAGGGAGGTATGGCTACACCTTC.

This rearrangement joins TRBV19 to TRBJ2-5, with 8 bases lining up with TRBD1. The J call may be faulty, since TRBJ2-7 better matches the DNA end. In germline, CDR1 is LNHDA, CDR2 SQIVND (reference sequence). CDR3 length: 15 residues. The CDR3 sequence: CASSNGQGHRYEQYF. DNA for the CDR3: TGTGCCAGTAGTAACGGACAGGGCCACAGGTACGAGCAGTACTTC.

This chain uses TRBV4-2 with TRBJ2-2, with TRBD2 as a possible D gene (5 bases). This CDR3 has 16 residues. CDR1 is LGHNA and CDR2 is YNFKEQ in the germline V gene. The V end was cut by 2 bases, the J end by 3 bases, with 13 bases between. The CDR3 sequence is CASSQLEGSDTGELFF. Written as DNA, the CDR3 is TGTGCCAGCAGCCAACTTGAGGGATCAGACACCGGGGAGCTGTTTTTT.

This sequence joins TRBV27 and TRBJ2-1; TRBD1 matches at 10 bases. The germline CDR1 and CDR2 sequences are MNHEY and SMNVEV (reference sequence). The CDR3 length is 14 residues. V trimming: 6 bases; J trimming: 8 bases; junction bases outside the gene matches: 7. CDR3 bases: TGTGCCAGCAGCCCTCGACAGGGGGCCGATGAGCAGTTCTTC. Protein sequence: CASSPRQGADEQFF.

The genes are TRBV7-6 and TRBJ2-6; D may match TRBD1 or TRBD2 (5 bases each). This CDR3 contains 16 residues. V lost 1 base, J lost 2 bases, and 9 bases lay in between. Germline V gene data show CDR1 as SGHVS and CDR2 as FNYEAQ. CDR3 protein: CASSLGGPPGANVLTF. The CDR3 nucleotides are TGTGCCAGCAGCTTAGGGGGACCTCCTGGGGCCAACGTCCTGACTTTC.

CDR3 bases: TGTGCCAGCAGTCCCCGGGACCGCCGCTACGAGCAGTACTTC. It yields the protein CASSPRDRRYEQYF. The V gene is TRBV27, the J gene TRBJ2-7, with D perhaps being TRBD1 or TRBD2 (5 bases each). Germline V gene sequence: CDR1 MNHEY, CDR2 SMNVEV (reference sequence). With 5 bases removed from V and 3 bases from J, the gap between germline ends came to 14 bases. CDR3 length equals 14 residues.

This sequence joins TRBV5-1 and TRBJ1-5; D is possibly TRBD1 (6 bases). Germline V CDR1 and CDR2: SGHRS, YFSETQ. Trimming removed 4 bases at V and 7 bases at J, with 18 bases between. The CDR3 is 15 amino acids. This CDR3 is CASSPGGQGWQPQHF. The CDR3, as DNA: TGCGCCAGCAGCCCCGGGGGGCAGGGGTGGCAGCCCCAGCATTTT.

This clone was found a few times. The chain uses TRBV7-9 and TRBJ2-1; D not resolved. The germline CDR1 and CDR2 sequences are SEHNR and FQNEAQ (reference sequence). Trimming cost V 5 bases and J 8 bases, with 10 bases left between them. The CDR3 contains 12 residues. The CDR3 reads CASSPLGDEQFF. The DNA of the CDR3 is TGTGCCAGCAGCCCATTGGGCGATGAGCAGTTCTTC.

CDR3: CASRGNGETQYF. CDR3 sequence (DNA): TGTGCCAGCAGGGGTAACGGAGAGACCCAGTACTTC. V and J are TRBV2 and TRBJ2-5; the D is unclear. V shed 6 bases and J shed 4 bases, with 9 bases lying between them. CDR3 length: 12 amino acids. The germline gives CDR1 SNHLY, CDR2 FYNNEI.

The chain has TRBV9 and TRBJ2-5; a weak D match, TRBD2 (6 bases). Germline CDR1 SGDLS, CDR2 YYNGEE. V lost 0 bases and J lost 0, with 9 bases in between. CDR3 size: 15 residues. The CDR3 DNA follows: TGTGCCAGCAGCGTAGAGGGACTCAACCAAGAGACCCAGTACTTC. This gives the protein CASSVEGLNQETQYF.